This T cell receptor beta chain was found in a study of T cell responses to AZD1222 COVID-19 vaccine. V dropped 4 bases and J dropped 1 base, with 14 bases sitting between them. This CDR3 has 15 amino acids. Germline V gene data show CDR1 as SGHRS and CDR2 as YFSETQ. Pooled in the analysis were second doses at about 4 or about 12 weeks. Only in-frame clones appear in the TCRdb table, and some are missing; sequencing was by immunoSEQ multiplex PCR. The sample has around 140,000 clones, roughly nine tenths seen once. Study-wide results and limits: The breadth and depth of Spike-specific TCRs increased once two AZD1222 doses had been given. Only a handful of AZD1222 recipients, five to seven in all, had baseline seropositivity.

Concerning this clone: Its antigen is still unknown.

The source material was peripheral blood, sampled 28 days after the second AZD1222 dose. The chain recombines TRBV5-1 with TRBJ1-1; no clear D gene. The TCR sequence derives from an adult who received the AZD1222 COVID-19 vaccine. Written as DNA, the CDR3 is TGCGCCAGCAGCGCCCCCCAGAGCTGGAACACTGAAGCTTTCTTT. It codes for CASSAPQSWNTEAFF.